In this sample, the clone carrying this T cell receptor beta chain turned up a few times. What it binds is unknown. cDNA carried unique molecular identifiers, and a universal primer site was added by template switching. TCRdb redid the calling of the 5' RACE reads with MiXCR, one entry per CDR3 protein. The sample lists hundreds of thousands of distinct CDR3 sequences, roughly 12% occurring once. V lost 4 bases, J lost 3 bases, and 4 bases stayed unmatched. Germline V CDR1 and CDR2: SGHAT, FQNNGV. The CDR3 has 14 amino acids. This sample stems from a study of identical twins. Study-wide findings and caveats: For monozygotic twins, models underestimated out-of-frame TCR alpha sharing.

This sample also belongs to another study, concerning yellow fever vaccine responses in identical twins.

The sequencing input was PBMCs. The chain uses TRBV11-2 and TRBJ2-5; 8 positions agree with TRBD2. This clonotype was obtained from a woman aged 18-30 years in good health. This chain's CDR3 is CASSSPGGKETQYF. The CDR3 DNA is TGTGCCAGCAGCTCGCCGGGAGGGAAAGAGACCCAGTACTTC.